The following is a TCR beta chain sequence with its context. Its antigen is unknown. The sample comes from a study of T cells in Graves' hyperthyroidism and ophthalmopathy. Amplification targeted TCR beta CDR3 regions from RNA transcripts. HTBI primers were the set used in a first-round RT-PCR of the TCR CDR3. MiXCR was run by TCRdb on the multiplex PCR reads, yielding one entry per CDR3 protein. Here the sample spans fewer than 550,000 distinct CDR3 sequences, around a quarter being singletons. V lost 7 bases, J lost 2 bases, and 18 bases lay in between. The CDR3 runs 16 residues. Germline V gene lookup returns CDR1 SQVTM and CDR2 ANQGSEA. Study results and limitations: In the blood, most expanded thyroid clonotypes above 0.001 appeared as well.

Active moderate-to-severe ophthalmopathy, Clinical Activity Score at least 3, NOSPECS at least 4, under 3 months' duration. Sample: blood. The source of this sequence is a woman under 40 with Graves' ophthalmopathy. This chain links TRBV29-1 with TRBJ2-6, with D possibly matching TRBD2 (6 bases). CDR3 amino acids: CSALLAGRTGANVLTF. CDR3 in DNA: TGCAGCGCTCTACTCGCAGGGAGGACTGGGGCCAACGTCCTGACTTTC.